The next 15 T cell receptor beta chains were all read from a single sample in a study of cytomegalovirus exposure and HLA in healthy donors. The PCR was carried out with 60 Vbeta primers and 13 Jbeta primers. Libraries were prepared by immunoSEQ multiplex PCR; TCRdb keeps only in-frame clonotypes and omits some of them. The table lists over 150,000 clones, about four fifths of them singletons. Sequenced: PBMCs. All receptors come from a man younger than 35 in good health and CMV-seronegative.

This chain connects TRBV27 to TRBJ2-2; 10 bases are a match to TRBD1. The trim removed 4 bases at V and 8 bases at J, leaving 10 bases unmatched. Germline lookup yields CDR1 MNHEY and CDR2 SMNVEV (reference sequence). The CDR3 covers 16 residues. The CDR3, as DNA: TGTGCCAGCAGTTCTCGGACAGGGGGGGGTTCGGGGGAGCTGTTTTTT. Protein sequence: CASSSRTGGGSGELFF.

V usage is TRBV7-9 and J usage is TRBJ1-1, with TRBD1 matching 8 bases. The junction had 8 bases not matched to a gene; V was cut back by 5 bases and J by 6 bases. From germline, CDR1 is SEHNR and CDR2 FQNEAQ (reference sequence). The CDR3 consists of 14 residues. The CDR3 sequence is CASSQDRGGAEAFF. CDR3 nucleotides: TGTGCCAGCAGCCAAGACAGGGGAGGAGCTGAAGCTTTCTTT.

The chain links TRBV4-1 to TRBJ1-5; D gene unclear. This CDR3 has 13 amino acids. Looked up from germline, CDR1 is MGHRA and CDR2 is YSYEKL. The germline V and J ends were trimmed by 1 base and 4 bases, with 5 bases remaining between them. CDR3 DNA sequence: TGCGCCAGCAGCCAAGTTCAAAATCAGCCCCAGCATTTT. This encodes CASSQVQNQPQHF.

This clone was counted only a few times. This chain uses TRBV11-2 with TRBJ1-1; TRBD1 aligns across 7 bases. This CDR3 is 16 amino acids long. Germline lookup yields CDR1 SGHAT and CDR2 FQNNGV. V lost 3 bases and J lost 4; bases outside the gene matches: 11. The CDR3 nucleotides read TGTGCCAGCAGCTTCGACAGGGTAAGCGTGGGCACTGAAGCTTTCTTT. Its translation is CASSFDRVSVGTEAFF.

The V and J genes are TRBV6-5 and TRBJ2-1; the match to TRBD2 covers 10 bases. Germline V CDR1 and CDR2: MNHEY, SVGAGI. The junction had 5 bases not matched to a gene; V was cut back by 5 bases and J by 4 bases. The CDR3 loop spans 15 amino acids. CDR3 nucleotide sequence: TGTGCCAGCAGTCTAGCGGGGGCCGCATACAATGAGCAGTTCTTC. It specifies CASSLAGAAYNEQFF.

This chain links TRBV7-8 with TRBJ1-1; D call uncertain. V was trimmed by 1 base and J by 4 bases, leaving 13 bases between them. CDR1 is SGHVS, CDR2 FQNEAQ, per germline. This CDR3 spans 15 amino acids. In DNA, the CDR3 is TGTGCCAGCAGCTTAGATTCACCCCGGGGCACTGAAGCTTTCTTT. Translating gives CASSLDSPRGTEAFF.

The chain couples TRBV29-1 to TRBJ1-1; D is undetermined. Germline V gene sequence: CDR1 SQVTM, CDR2 ANQGSEA. V lost 5 bases to trimming and J lost 4 bases, with 8 bases between them. This CDR3 is 11 amino acids long. CDR3 DNA: TGCAGCGTTCTAAGGAGCACTGAAGCTTTCTTT. Translation gives CSVLRSTEAFF.

In its sample, this clone was seen many times. This chain connects TRBV25-1 to TRBJ2-1; 7 bases are a match to TRBD1. The CDR3 covers 16 residues. The V segment lost 5 bases and the J segment 10 bases; nucleotides outside the gene matches: 17. Germline CDR1 reads MGHDK; CDR2 reads SYGVNS. CDR3 loop: CASSLTTGAARGEQFF. The CDR3 nucleotides read TGTGCCAGCAGTTTAACAACAGGGGCGGCTAGGGGAGAGCAGTTCTTC.

This chain joins TRBV6-5 and TRBJ2-2; D unclear. Trimming took off 2 bases at V and 7 bases at J, with 8 bases between the two ends. This CDR3 region has 13 residues. The germline CDR1 and CDR2 sequences are MNHEY and SVGAGI. The CDR3 bases are TGTGCCAGCAGTTACCCTAATGGCGGGGAGCTGTTTTTT. Protein product: CASSYPNGGELFF.

In this sample, this clone turned up once. The rearrangement uses TRBV5-1 and TRBJ2-3, with 16 nucleotides matching TRBD2. Germline values: CDR1 SGHRS, CDR2 YFSETQ. The CDR3 covers 18 residues. After removal of 4 bases from V and 0 bases from J, the junction contained 5 bases not matched to a gene. CDR3 nucleotides: TGCGCCAGCAGCCAGGGGGGACTAGCGGGGGGGAGCACAGATACGCAGTATTTT. Translation: CASSQGGLAGGSTDTQYF.

This clone was seen once. At one boundary the junction diverges from the germline segment, which might be a read error. This same CDR3 is encoded by further DNA sequences in the sample. The chain is built from TRBV30 and TRBJ1-5, with D possibly being TRBD1 (6 bases). CDR3 length equals 13 residues. Germline V lookup: CDR1 GTSNPN, CDR2 SVGIG (reference sequence). Here the CDR3 reads CAWTGQYNQPQHF. DNA of the CDR3: TGTGCCTGGACTGGACAGTACAATCAGCCCCAGCATTTC.

The DNA for the CDR3 is TGTGCCAGCTCCAGATCCCCAACTACTAGCACAGATACGCAGTATTTT. Amino acids: CASSRSPTTSTDTQYF. The chain carries TRBV18 and TRBJ2-3; D gene uncertain. CDR1 is KGHSH, CDR2 LQKENI, per germline. V was pared by 6 bases and J by 0 bases, with 16 bases between. The CDR3 is made up of 16 amino acids. Looking up the rest from reference TRBV18 and TRBJ2-3 gives the full variable domain: NAGVMQNPRHLVRRRGQEARLRCSPMKGHSHVYWYRQLPEEGLKFMVYLQKENIIDESGMPKERFSAEFPKEGPSILRIQQVVRGDSAAYFCASSRSPTTSTDTQYFGPGTRLTVL.

V and J are TRBV2 and TRBJ2-2; D is ambiguous. Trimming stripped 5 bases from V and 7 bases from J, with 20 bases between. The CDR3 length is 16 residues. CDR1 and CDR2 (germline): SNHLY, FYNNEI. DNA for the CDR3: TGTGCCAGCAGTACGCTAAGGTTTCCGGGTGACGGGGAGCTGTTTTTT. This translates into CASSTLRFPGDGELFF.

This chain joins TRBV7-9 and TRBJ1-1; D is uncertain. The germline V gene has CDR1 SEHNR and CDR2 FQNEAQ (reference sequence). The CDR3 length is 12 residues. V lost 8 bases to trimming and J lost 5 bases, with 12 bases between them. The CDR3 here is CASRYGGTEAFF. The CDR3 nucleotides are TGTGCCAGCCGCTATGGAGGTACTGAAGCTTTCTTT. The complete variable domain, with remaining parts taken from reference TRBV7-9 and TRBJ1-1, reads DTGVSQNPRHKITKRGQNVTFRCDPISEHNRLYWYRQTLGQGPEFLTYFQNEAQLEKSRLLSDRFSAERPKGSFSTLEIQRTEQGDSAMYLCASRYGGTEAFFGQGTRLTVV.

The V and J genes are TRBV6-7 and TRBJ2-7; 9 nucleotides match TRBD1. TRBV6-7 is known as an ORF, though its function is uncertain. J lost 5 bases, V lost 5 bases, and 10 bases had no gene match. The CDR3 length is 15 residues. The CDR3 coding sequence is TGTGCCAGCAGTCAGTGGGACAGGGAACAAGACGAGCAGTACGTC. As protein: CASSQWDREQDEQYV.